The clone carrying this TCR beta chain showed up just once. Antigen unknown. Clones were sequenced by immunoSEQ multiplex PCR, and TCRdb holds only the in-frame ones, with some missing. The sample records thousands of clones, roughly three quarters being singletons. The CDR3 runs to 13 residues. Germline assignment: CDR1 MNHEY and CDR2 SVGAGI. V was cut by 7 bases and J by 0 bases, with 7 bases left in between. This sample was included in a study of T cell clonotyping in hematopoietic cell transplantation. Study-wide results and limits: At the given depth, recipient repertoires were over 97% de novo clonotypes. Pathologically expanded recipient clonotypes increased progressively from day 30 to day 180 as diversity fell. Without cell sorting, CD4 versus CD8 contributions remain unresolved.

Blood collection times were about day -28 and days 30, 100, 180 posttransplant. This chain uses TRBV6-5 with TRBJ1-3; no clear D gene. The specimen was peripheral blood mononuclear cells, collected 180 days after allogeneic stem cell transplant. The receptor comes from a male patient over 55 who had an allogeneic stem cell transplant, so T cells may come from the graft donor. Some clones in this sample may be carry-over from other donors' samples. This chain's CDR3 is CASTDTSGNTIYF. CDR3 DNA: TGTGCCAGCACCGACACCTCTGGAAACACCATATATTTT.